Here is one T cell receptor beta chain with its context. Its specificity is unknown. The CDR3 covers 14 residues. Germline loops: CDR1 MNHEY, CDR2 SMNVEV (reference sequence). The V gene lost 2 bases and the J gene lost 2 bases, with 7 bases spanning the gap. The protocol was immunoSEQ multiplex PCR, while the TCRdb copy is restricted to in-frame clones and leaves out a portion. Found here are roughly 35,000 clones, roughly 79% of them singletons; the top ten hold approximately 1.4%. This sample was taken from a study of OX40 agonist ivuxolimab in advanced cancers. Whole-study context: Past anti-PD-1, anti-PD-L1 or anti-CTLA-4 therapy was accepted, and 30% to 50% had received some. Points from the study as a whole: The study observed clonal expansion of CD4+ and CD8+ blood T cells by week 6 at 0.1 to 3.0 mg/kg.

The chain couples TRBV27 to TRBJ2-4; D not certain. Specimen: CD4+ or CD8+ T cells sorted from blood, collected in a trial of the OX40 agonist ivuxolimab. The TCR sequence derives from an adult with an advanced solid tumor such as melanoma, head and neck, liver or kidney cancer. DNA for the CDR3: TGTGCCAGCAGTTTACTTGACTCCAAAAACATTCAGTACTTC. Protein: CASSLLDSKNIQYF.